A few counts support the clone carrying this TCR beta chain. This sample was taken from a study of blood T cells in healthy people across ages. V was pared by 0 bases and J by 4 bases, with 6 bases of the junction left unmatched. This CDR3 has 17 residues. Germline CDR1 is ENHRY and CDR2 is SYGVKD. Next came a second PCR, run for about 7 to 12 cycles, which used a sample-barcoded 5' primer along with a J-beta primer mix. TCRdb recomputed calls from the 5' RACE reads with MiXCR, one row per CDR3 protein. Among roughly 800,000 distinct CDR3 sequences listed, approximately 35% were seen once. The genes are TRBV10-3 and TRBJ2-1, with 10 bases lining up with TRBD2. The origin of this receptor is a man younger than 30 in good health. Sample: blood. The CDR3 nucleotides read TGTGCCATCAGTGAGTCTGCTAGCGGGGGCAGTTACAATGAGCAGTTCTTC. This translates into CAISESASGGSYNEQFF.